This T cell receptor (beta chain) derives from a study of early stage breast cancer tumors. Data came from immunoSEQ multiplex PCR; TCRdb stores just in-frame clones and leaves some out. The table has 5,000 to 6,500 clones, just over 70% seen once. Germline values: CDR1 SGHTA, CDR2 FQGNSA. V shed 1 base, J shed 5 bases, and the junction held 3 bases outside the gene matches. CDR3 length: 15 amino acids. The chain carries TRBV7-2 and TRBJ1-2; 11 positions match TRBD1. Sequenced sample: breast tumor tissue. The receptor was derived from a person in their sixties or seventies with breast cancer. DNA for the CDR3: TGTGCCAGCAGCTTAGGAGGACAGGGGGCGTATGGCTACACCTTC. It codes for CASSLGGQGAYGYTF.